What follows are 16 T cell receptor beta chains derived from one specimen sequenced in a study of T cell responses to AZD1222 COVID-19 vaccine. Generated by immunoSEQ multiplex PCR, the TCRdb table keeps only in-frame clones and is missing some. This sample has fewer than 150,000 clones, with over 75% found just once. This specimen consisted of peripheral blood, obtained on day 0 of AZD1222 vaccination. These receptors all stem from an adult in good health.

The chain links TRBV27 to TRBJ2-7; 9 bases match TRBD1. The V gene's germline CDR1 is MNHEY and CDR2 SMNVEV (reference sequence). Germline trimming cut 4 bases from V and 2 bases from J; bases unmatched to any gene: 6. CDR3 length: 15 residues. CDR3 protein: CASSYTGGTAYEQYF. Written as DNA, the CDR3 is TGTGCCAGCAGTTACACAGGGGGCACAGCCTACGAGCAGTACTTC.

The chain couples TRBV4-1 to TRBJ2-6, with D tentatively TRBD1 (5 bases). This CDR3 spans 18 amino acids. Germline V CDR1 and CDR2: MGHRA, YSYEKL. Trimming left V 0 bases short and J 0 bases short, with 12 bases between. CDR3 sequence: CASSQDRGTSSGANVLTF. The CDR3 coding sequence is TGCGCCAGCAGCCAAGATAGGGGCACAAGCTCTGGGGCCAACGTCCTGACTTTC.

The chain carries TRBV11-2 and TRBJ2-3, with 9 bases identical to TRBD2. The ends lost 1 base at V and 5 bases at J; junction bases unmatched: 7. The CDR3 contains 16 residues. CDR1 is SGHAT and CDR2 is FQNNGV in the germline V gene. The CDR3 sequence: CASSLGGAGGIDTQYF. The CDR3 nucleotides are TGTGCCAGCAGCTTAGGAGGAGCGGGAGGAATAGATACGCAGTATTTT.

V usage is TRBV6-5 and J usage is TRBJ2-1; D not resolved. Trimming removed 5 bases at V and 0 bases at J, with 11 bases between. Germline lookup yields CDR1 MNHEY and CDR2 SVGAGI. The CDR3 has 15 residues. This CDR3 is CASSPPESSYNEQFF. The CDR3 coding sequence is TGTGCCAGCAGTCCCCCCGAGAGCTCCTACAATGAGCAGTTCTTC.

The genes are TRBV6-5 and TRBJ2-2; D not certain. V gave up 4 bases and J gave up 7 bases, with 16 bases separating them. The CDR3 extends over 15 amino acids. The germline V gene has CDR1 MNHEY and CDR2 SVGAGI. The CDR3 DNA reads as TGTGCCAGCAGTTCCCTTTCGACGGGTGGCGGGGAGCTGTTTTTT. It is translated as CASSSLSTGGGELFF.

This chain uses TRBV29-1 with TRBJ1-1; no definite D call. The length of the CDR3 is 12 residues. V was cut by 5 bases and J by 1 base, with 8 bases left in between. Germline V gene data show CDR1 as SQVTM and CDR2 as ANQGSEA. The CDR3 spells CSVYQTNTEAFF. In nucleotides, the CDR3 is TGCAGCGTTTACCAGACGAACACTGAAGCTTTCTTT. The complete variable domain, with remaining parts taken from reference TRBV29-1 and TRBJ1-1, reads SAVISQKPSRDICQRGTSLTIQCQVDSQVTMMFWYRQQPGQSLTLIATANQGSEATYESGFVIDKFPISRPNLTFSTLTVSNMSPEDSSIYLCSVYQTNTEAFFGQGTRLTVV.

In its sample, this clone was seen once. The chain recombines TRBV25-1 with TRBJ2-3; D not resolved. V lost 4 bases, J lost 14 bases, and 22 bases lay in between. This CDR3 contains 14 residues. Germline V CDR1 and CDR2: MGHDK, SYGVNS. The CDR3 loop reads CASSGSPLAPPGYF. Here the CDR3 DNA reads TGTGCCAGCAGTGGATCACCACTCGCGCCGCCTGGGTATTTT.

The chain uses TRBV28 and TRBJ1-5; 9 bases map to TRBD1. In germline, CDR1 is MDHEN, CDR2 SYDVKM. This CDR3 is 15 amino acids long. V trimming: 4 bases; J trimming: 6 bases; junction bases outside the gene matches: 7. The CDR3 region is CASSSPDRGFQPQHF. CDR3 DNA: TGTGCCAGCAGTTCCCCGGACAGGGGTTTTCAGCCCCAGCATTTT.

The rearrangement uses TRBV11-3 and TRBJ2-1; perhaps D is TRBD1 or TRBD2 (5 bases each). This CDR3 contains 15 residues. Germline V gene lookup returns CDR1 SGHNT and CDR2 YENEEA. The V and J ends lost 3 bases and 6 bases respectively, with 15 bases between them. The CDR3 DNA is TGTGCCAGCAGCTTGTGGCGAAGGGACGGCAATGAGCAGTTCTTC. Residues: CASSLWRRDGNEQFF. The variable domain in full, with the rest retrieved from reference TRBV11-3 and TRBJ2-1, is EAGVVQSPRYKIIEKKQPVAFWCNPISGHNTLYWYLQNLGQGPELLIRYENEEAVDDSQLPKDRFSAERLKGVDSTLKIQPAELGDSAVYLCASSLWRRDGNEQFFGPGTRLTVL.

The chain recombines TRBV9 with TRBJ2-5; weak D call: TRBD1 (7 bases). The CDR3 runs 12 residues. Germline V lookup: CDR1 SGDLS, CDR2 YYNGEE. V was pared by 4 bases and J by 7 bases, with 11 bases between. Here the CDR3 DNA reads TGTGCCAGCAGCAACAGGGGAGGGACCCAGTACTTC. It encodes CASSNRGGTQYF.

The CDR3 DNA is TGTGCCAGCAGTCCGGCTAACTATGGCTACACCTTC. Translation: CASSPANYGYTF. The chain employs TRBV6-2 or TRBV6-3 and TRBJ1-2; D unresolved. CDR1 and CDR2 from the germline V gene are MNHEY and SVGEGT. This CDR3 is 12 amino acids long. Trimming took 5 bases from V and 0 from J, leaving 4 bases between them.

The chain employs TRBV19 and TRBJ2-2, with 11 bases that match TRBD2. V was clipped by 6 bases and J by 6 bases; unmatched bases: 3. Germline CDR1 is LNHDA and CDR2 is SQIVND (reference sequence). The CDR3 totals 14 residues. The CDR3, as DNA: TGTGCCAGTAGGCCGGGACTAGCGGCCGGGGAGCTGTTTTTT. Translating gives CASRPGLAAGELFF.

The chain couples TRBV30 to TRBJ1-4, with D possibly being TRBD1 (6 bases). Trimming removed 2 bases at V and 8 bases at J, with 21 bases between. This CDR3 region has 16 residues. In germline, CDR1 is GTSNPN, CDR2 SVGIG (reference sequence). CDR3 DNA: TGTGCCTGGAGTCACCTCAAAGGGGGTTTTACGGAAAAACTGTTTTTT. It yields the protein CAWSHLKGGFTEKLFF.

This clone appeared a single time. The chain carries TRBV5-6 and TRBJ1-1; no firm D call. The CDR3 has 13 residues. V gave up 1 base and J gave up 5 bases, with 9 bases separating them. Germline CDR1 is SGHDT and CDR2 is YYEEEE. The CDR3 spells CASSLRSRTEAFF. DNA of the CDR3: TGTGCCAGCAGCTTGAGGTCTCGGACTGAAGCTTTCTTT.

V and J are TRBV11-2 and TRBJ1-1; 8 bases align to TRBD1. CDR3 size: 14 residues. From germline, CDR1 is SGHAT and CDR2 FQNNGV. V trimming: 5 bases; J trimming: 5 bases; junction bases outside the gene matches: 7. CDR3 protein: CASSVRQGITEAFF. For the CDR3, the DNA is TGTGCCAGCAGCGTAAGACAGGGGATTACTGAAGCTTTCTTT.

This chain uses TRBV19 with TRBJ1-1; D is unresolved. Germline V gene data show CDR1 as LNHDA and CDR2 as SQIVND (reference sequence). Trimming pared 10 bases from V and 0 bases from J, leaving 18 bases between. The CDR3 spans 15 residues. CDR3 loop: CATREGQIMNTEAFF. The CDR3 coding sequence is TGTGCCACTAGAGAAGGGCAGATAATGAACACTGAAGCTTTCTTT.